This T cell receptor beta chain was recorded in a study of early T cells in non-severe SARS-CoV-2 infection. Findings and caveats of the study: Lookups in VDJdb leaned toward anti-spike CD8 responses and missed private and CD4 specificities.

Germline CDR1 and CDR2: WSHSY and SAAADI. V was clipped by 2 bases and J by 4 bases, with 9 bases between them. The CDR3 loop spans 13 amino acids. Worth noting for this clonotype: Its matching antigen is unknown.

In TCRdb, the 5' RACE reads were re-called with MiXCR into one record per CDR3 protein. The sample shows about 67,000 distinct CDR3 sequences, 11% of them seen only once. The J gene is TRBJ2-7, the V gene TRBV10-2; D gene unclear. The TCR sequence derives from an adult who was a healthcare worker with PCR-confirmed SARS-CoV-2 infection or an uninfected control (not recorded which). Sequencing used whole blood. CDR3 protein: CASSEGVVYEQYF. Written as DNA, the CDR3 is TGCGCCAGCAGTGAGGGCGTCGTGTACGAGCAGTACTTC.